The clone carrying this T cell receptor beta chain was counted many times. The presence of a unique molecular identifier marked each TCR cDNA molecule. From the 5' RACE reads, TCRdb called clonotypes with MiXCR, one entry per CDR3 protein. The table lists under 20,000 distinct CDR3 sequences, about a tenth of them singletons. These data come from a study of spatial heterogeneity in lung cancer. Study details: Follow-up PBMC samples were sequenced when available, at a median of approximately two years after resection. Raw sequencing reads included, on average, more than 8.5 appearances of each unique TCR and UMI combination.

Specified time point: blood at routine non-recurrence follow-up after resection. Whole RNA was taken from tumor, nontumor lung or frozen PBMC; it was then sequenced unsorted. V was trimmed by 4 bases and J by 7 bases, leaving 18 bases between them. The CDR3 spans 15 residues. Germline V gives CDR1 LGHNA, CDR2 YNFKEQ. Here the sequenced sample was PBMCs, taken at follow-up. The source is a female donor with early-stage non-small cell lung cancer. The chain recombines TRBV4-2 with TRBJ2-3; D is perhaps TRBD2 (6 bases). CDR3 nucleotides: TGTGCCAGCAGCCCAAATCCAACGACTAGTTATACGCAGTATTTT. This codes for CASSPNPTTSYTQYF.